This T cell receptor (beta chain) appears in the sequencing data of a study of cytomegalovirus exposure and HLA in healthy donors (dated 2017 in TCRdb). A note on the overall study: An earlier analysis of around 600 of the donors reported 250 to 300 Gb of sequence data and around 120 million unique TCR beta sequences from about 200 million T cells. An early release covering roughly 600 HLA-typed donors comprised about 300 gigabases of sequencing data and approximately 80 million unique TCR sequences. Of the roughly 400 genotyped donors, 70% to 90% were placed in the genetic ancestry cluster associated with self-reported Caucasian donors. The study aimed to test whether signatures of past pathogen exposure could be identified by cataloging public T cell receptors. The study used immunosequencing to profile the T cell repertoires of 670 or so subjects and linked those repertoires to cytomegalovirus serostatus. In addition to the first cohort of 500 to 850 subjects, a separate validation cohort of about 120 different subjects was used. To predict cytomegalovirus infection status, the study combined high-throughput TCR immunosequencing, statistical association of individual TCRs with disease status, and machine learning. To study patterns of TCR occurrence, a later analysis re-analyzed previously published TCR beta repertoires from 666 donors and added high-resolution HLA genotyping. The later analysis used no new phenotypic data to find candidate immune exposures, relying instead on TCR beta sequences and their occurrence across donors. To decide whether each TCR beta V gene segment behaved as functional or pseudogenic, an earlier analysis of fewer than 750 of the donors relied on high-throughput TCR beta sequencing. Alongside the repertoire data, information on donor age, sex, ethnicity and CMV serostatus was compiled. Genome-wide SNP genotypes for about 65% of the roughly 670 donors were used in a later genetic analysis, which treated that subset as a discovery cohort. Every repertoire in the discovery cohort had been generated on one and the same sequencing platform. Class I and class II HLA loci were covered by the typing at four-digit resolution. The number of donors typed differed by locus, with about 629-630 for A, B, C, DRB1 and DQB1, roughly 520 for DQA1, 600 to 610 for DPA1, and approximately 470 for DPB1. Five DR-DQ haplotypes were handled as single units for association and clustering, since linkage in the cohort was strong. Across 398 genotyped donors of the cohort, an average of about 240,000 unique TCR beta nucleotide sequences per donor were sequenced, and 15% to 20% of those sequences were non-productive.

On the study overall, not on this receptor specifically: Roughly uniform sequencing depth across donors was assumed in presence/absence analyses, although this assumption may not hold. Linkage disequilibrium might explain the correlated functional status among segregating V segments, but an unknown experimental factor could not be excluded. A later analysis found that HLA-associated TCR beta chains were more clonally expanded and had lower generation probabilities than equally common non-associated chains. Because some donors lacked HLA typing at each locus, the association tests relied only on the typed subset. In vitro tests confirmed that a few of the cytomegalovirus-associated TCR beta chains recognize cytomegalovirus antigens. In a later analysis, several top co-occurrence clusters were reported to appear linked to parvovirus B19, influenza, CMV and Epstein-Barr virus. A later analysis associated some 17,000 TCR beta sequences with specific HLA alleles at a false discovery rate of 0.05. In a later analysis, TCR association rates were found to vary across HLA loci, with the most associated TCRs seen for DRB1 alleles and the fewest for HLA-C alleles. Some IMGT-functional V segments, including TRBV6-2 and TRBV6-3, could not be distinguished by the 87-base-pair reads and were therefore excluded. The authors suggested that the approach could potentially be generalized to other disease states and immunological phenotypes. A cluster of highly shared sequence variants was judged likely to be a technical artifact of the sequencing pipeline. When HLA alleles, especially DR and DQ, strongly co-occurred, attributing TCR associations to individual alleles was difficult. Approximately 18 rarely observed V segments, including chromosome 9 orphons, were excluded from the earlier analysis of almost 600 of the donors because counts were too low. Only TCR beta chains were sequenced in this cohort, and the absence of alpha or paired-chain data limited detectable features. Immune exposure information for the cohort was limited to CMV serostatus. Across donors, most TCR sequences were observed very rarely, whereas some public TCRs were present in many individuals. In an earlier analysis of some 500 of the donors, most TCR beta V segments were observed in productive rearrangements about 90% or about 30% of the time, broadly matching IMGT annotations. A further reported finding was that TCR beta sequences accurately predicted the HLA-A and HLA-B alleles for most subjects in the first cohort. Cytomegalovirus status was reported to be diagnosed by the classifier with high specificity and sensitivity in both the original and validation cohorts. An association between a missense DCLRE1C variant and V-gene and J-gene trimming of TCR beta chains was found in a later genetic analysis and replicated in an independent cohort. A later genetic analysis reported fewer N-insertions in productive TCRs among donors in an Asian-associated ancestry cluster than the roughly 700-donor mean. Most CMV-associated TCR beta chains appeared to be HLA-restricted in a later analysis, and the HLA associations seemed to be driven largely by CMV exposure. The study listed approximately 150 TCR beta chains as associated with cytomegalovirus.

The cohort consisted of approximately 690 healthy bone marrow donors. Cohort members were all nominally healthy when sampled, although unrecorded immune exposures were likely present. The donor was CMV seronegative and belonged to the group of around 350 seronegative cohort members. Each donor provided a peripheral blood sample, and peripheral blood mononuclear cells were used for TCR beta sequencing. The Qiagen DNeasy Blood Extraction Kit was used to extract genomic DNA from the blood cell samples. V is cut by 5 bases and J by 2 bases, and the space between the germline ends is 10 bases. Inclusive of the bounding cysteine and phenylalanine, the CDR3 is 13 residues long. Of all the DNA, just the CDR3 is kept, 39 bases in frame from base 1. Based on the germline V gene (reference sequence), the CDR1 and CDR2 sequences are LNHDA and SQIVND. To prepare the library, the immunoSEQ multiplex PCR assay was applied. For the multiplex PCR, a mixture combining 60 forward primers for TCR Vbeta segments and 13 reverse primers for TCR Jbeta segments was used. The CDR3 region of rearranged TCR beta genes was amplified from genomic DNA by a multiplex PCR assay. The Illumina HiSeq System was used to sequence the amplified TCR beta libraries as 87-base-pair reads. The original methods were these. In a later analysis, 77 million or so unique TCR beta chains were counted across the 650 to 750 repertoires, and approximately 9.9 million of these chains were shared by at least two donors. A nearest-neighbor algorithm error-corrected the raw reads and collapsed the reads into unique sequences, merging closely related sequences to remove PCR and sequencing errors. To assign V, D and J gene segments, CDR3 sequences were aligned to IMGT reference sequences. For a sequence to be retained, a match of at least six nucleotides was required to both a V gene segment and a J gene segment. Rearrangements were called productive when the CDR3 lacked stop codons and stayed in frame with V and J; all others were non-productive. Following IMGT convention, CDR3 was defined as the stretch from the second conserved V-encoded cysteine to the conserved J-encoded phenylalanine. In an earlier analysis of roughly 610 of the donors, sequences lacking an unambiguous match to a single V gene segment were excluded. An earlier analysis of around 600 of the donors classified V segments as functional when productive rearrangements were above 56.7% and as segregating when the standard deviation between donors was above 5%. A statistical classification framework was built to diagnose cytomegalovirus status from the catalog of TCR beta chain sequences. In a later analysis, V and J genes were assigned by comparing TCR nucleotide sequences against IMGT/GENE-DB human TR gene sequences. Using the TCRdist pipeline, a later analysis assigned CDR3 sequences along with most-parsimonious VDJ recombination scenarios. A later analysis defined each TCR beta chain by its CDR3 amino acid sequence plus V-gene family, and excluded reads lacking a unique V-gene family. In a later analysis, 450 to 600 highly shared, low-generation-probability nucleotide sequences were removed to address suspected cross-contamination and a sequencing artifact. In a later analysis, a clonal expansion index for each public chain was calculated from normalized within-repertoire ranks of inferred template counts. In a later analysis, generation probabilities were computed using a VDJ recombination model fitted to out-of-frame rearrangements, and the results were checked against IGoR. Hypergeometric tests were used in a later analysis to score TCR-TCR, TCR-HLA and TCR-CMV co-occurrence, with a repertoire-size bias correction applied to the TCR pairs. To estimate false discovery rates, a later analysis permuted the HLA or CMV assignments 20 times. A later analysis grouped co-occurring TCRs with DBSCAN, adding TCRdist sequence similarity when clustering within HLA-allele-positive subsets. Co-occurrence clustering excluded repertoires with fewer than 30,000 or more than 120,000 public chains, plus five with anomalous nucleotide sharing. The clones in this table, taken by TCRdb from immuneACCESS, are in-frame only. Not every clone is retained; where verified, under half of the shortfall comes from an unresolved V gene, and the cause of the rest is unknown. V, J and clone size are taken as reported in that table, and D and trimming were inferred from the DNA itself. Across this sample there are about 130,000 clones, with approximately 82% seen only once. Approximately 1.4% of the sample belongs to the ten largest clones.

This clone was counted a single time. This clone's antigen is unknown. The input lacks base qualities; no much larger clone sits a single base away. The chain was built from TRBV19 and TRBJ2-7; the D segment could be TRBD1, given 5 matching bases. Material for sequencing was PBMCs. This clonotype was obtained from a female donor in good health and CMV-seronegative. The nucleotides are TGTGCCAGTAGTTCACAGGTTACCTACGAGCAGTACTTC. It encodes CASSSQVTYEQYF.